This T cell receptor (beta chain) was recovered during a study of shared clonotypes between healthy human individuals. This clone was seen more than once but under ten times. The antigen is unknown. Sequencing used immunoSEQ multiplex PCR; TCRdb keeps in-frame clones, though not all of them. The table records around 940,000 clones, 76% of them present only once. Study outcomes and limitations: In four donors, around 5% of naive CD4 clonotypes appeared in common.

This CDR3 is built from 13 residues. CDR1 GTSNPN and CDR2 SVGIG come from the germline V gene (reference sequence). V gave up 5 bases and J gave up 0 bases, with 10 bases separating them. The source is a man between 18 and 29 years old in good health. The J gene is TRBJ2-5, the V gene TRBV30; D tentatively reads TRBD1 or TRBD2 (5 bases each). The sample was memory CD4+ T cells sorted from blood. Described subset: CD45RA-negative fraction. The CDR3 protein is CAWAGGHQETQYF. The DNA of the CDR3 is TGTGCCTGGGCTGGGGGTCACCAAGAGACCCAGTACTTC.